The present TCR beta chain was sequenced within a study of T cells in localized non-small cell lung cancer. General study results and limits: An association was observed between higher blood T cell density and longer overall survival. Tumor samples were not multi-region, leaving intratumor heterogeneity unexcluded. Uninvolved adjacent lung showed the highest T cell clonality, exceeding tumor.

The assay was immunoSEQ multiplex PCR, and TCRdb's table has in-frame clones only and misses some. Of some 1,100 clones in the sample, about 25% are singletons; the top ten hold 15% to 20%. Neighboring lung without atypia was obtained no less than 2 cm from the tumor margin. V dropped 5 bases and J dropped 2; count of bases not matched to a gene: 12. In germline, CDR1 is SGHNT, CDR2 YENEEA. The CDR3 consists of 18 residues. This clone was recorded a few times. Its antigen is unidentified. Sequencing used normal lung tissue next to the tumor, obtained before any cancer treatment. V is TRBV11-3 and J is TRBJ2-7; 13 bases fit TRBD2. This TCR was recovered from a male donor at least 60 years old with stage I lung adenocarcinoma. This CDR3 is CASSDRTSGRLPAYEQYF. For the CDR3, the DNA is TGTGCCAGCAGCGATCGGACTAGCGGGAGACTTCCGGCCTACGAGCAGTACTTC.